This T cell receptor beta chain was profiled in a study of monozygotic twins with inflammatory bowel disease. This CDR3 contains 19 residues. Germline V gene data show CDR1 as SGHRS and CDR2 as YFSETQ. TCRdb reanalyzed the 5' RACE reads, giving one entry per CDR3 protein sequence and no DNA. The sample has around 450,000 distinct CDR3 sequences, and its top ten clones hold more than 2%. Details on this clonotype: Its antigen is not identified.

Regarding the study as a whole: T cell subtypes were not distinguishable in this analysis. Whereas healthy co-twins had higher TCRbeta diversity (inverse Simpson), IBD patients had lower diversity.

The chain links TRBV5-1 to TRBJ2-3; the TRBD2 assignment by TCRdb is unverifiable without DNA. The receptor was isolated from a human donor with ulcerative colitis or Crohn's disease, or a healthy co-twin of an affected twin (not recorded which). Sequenced sample: blood. CDR3 amino acids: CASSFRGLAGSVGTDTQYF.